The clone carrying this TCR beta chain has just a few counts. TCRdb reprocessed the RT-PCR reads via MiXCR and lists one record per CDR3 protein. The sample yields about a million distinct CDR3 sequences, roughly 18% seen once. This sample was included in a study of patients and donors after allogeneic stem cell transplantation. V was shortened by 0 bases and J by 0 bases, with 10 bases between the two germline ends. CDR1 and CDR2 (germline): SGHRS, YFSETQ. There are 16 residues in the CDR3. The origin of this receptor is a human donor who was either an allogeneic HSCT recipient or a stem cell or donor lymphocyte infusion donor (not recorded which). It is not recorded whose cells these are; they may come from a transplant donor. Sequencing was carried out using blood, either unsorted or a sorted T cell fraction (not recorded which). V is TRBV5-1 and J is TRBJ1-3; no clear D gene. The CDR3 is CASSLEGPSSGNTIYF. CDR3 nucleotide sequence: TGCGCCAGCAGCTTGGAAGGCCCCAGCTCTGGAAACACCATATATTTT.